A selection of T cell receptor beta chains follows, all from one sample in a study of beta chain features in type 1 diabetes. TCRdb's copy holds only in-frame clones and misses some; the assay was immunoSEQ multiplex PCR. Among about 160,000 clones listed, over 6% were seen once. The sample taken for sequencing was central memory CD4+ T cells from blood. All receptors come from a man aged 18 to 29 with type 1 diabetes. Each CDR3 is given with its conserved first and last residue. A D gene is named only where the DNA matches it firmly. The size field is filled for only some rows; it gives once, few, many or a size class.

>TRBV28|TRBD1|TRBJ1-6|-
TGTGCCAGCAGACCAGGGGGCTCAGGGAATTCACCCCTCCACTTT
CASRPGGSGNSPLHF
>TRBV5-1|TRBD2|TRBJ2-3|-
TGCGCCAGCAGCTGGGCGGGGGGGCCAGATACGCAGTATTTT
CASSWAGGPDTQYF
>TRBV7-2|-|TRBJ2-6|few
TGTGCCAGCAGCACCCGACAGGACTCTGGGGCCAACGTCCTGACTTTC
CASSTRQDSGANVLTF
>TRBV14|TRBD2|TRBJ2-2|few
TGTGCCAGCAGCGAAGGCGGGACTAGCGGGAGTATCGGGGAGCTGTTTTTT
CASSEGGTSGSIGELFF
>TRBV5-6|-|TRBJ2-4|-
TGTGCCAGCAGCTTGGTTGCGGCCAAAAACATTCAGTACTTC
CASSLVAAKNIQYF
>TRBV29-1|TRBD1|TRBJ2-4|many
TGCAGCGTTGAGCCGGACAGGGGAATTCAGTACTTC
CSVEPDRGIQYF
>TRBV30|-|TRBJ2-5|few
TGTGCCTGGAGTGCAAACCAAGAGACCCAGTACTTC
CAWSANQETQYF
>TRBV29-1|-|TRBJ2-5|few
TGCAGCGTTGAATCAACGTCCAGGGTGGGGGGACGGACCCAGTACTTC
CSVESTSRVGGRTQYF
>TRBV2|-|TRBJ2-1|few
TGTGCCAGCACAGGGCAGGGCTTTGAGCAGTTCTTC
CASTGQGFEQFF
>TRBV15|TRBD1|TRBJ1-2|few
TGTGCCACCAGCACCGGGACAGGGGGCTATGGCTACACCTTC
CATSTGTGGYGYTF
>TRBV29-1|TRBD1|TRBJ2-7|many
TGCAGCGTCGGACGACAGGGCTTAGAGCAGTACTTC
CSVGRQGLEQYF
>TRBV27|-|TRBJ2-6|-
TGTGCCAGCTGCCTAGCCGGGGCCAACGTCCTGACTTTC
CASCLAGANVLTF
>TRBV7-2|-|TRBJ2-7|few
TGTGCCAGCAGCTTAGGGGGTGGGGCTTCCGAGCAGTACTTC
CASSLGGGASEQYF
>TRBV30|TRBD2|TRBJ2-5|few
TGTGCCTGGAGCGTATCGTCGGGGACTAGTAAGACCCAGTACTTC
CAWSVSSGTSKTQYF
>TRBV9|-|TRBJ2-3|-
TGTGCCAGCAGCGTAGATAAAGATACGCAGTATTTT
CASSVDKDTQYF
>TRBV19|TRBD1|TRBJ1-2|few
TGTGCCAGTAGTATAGGCGGACAGGTTCCTGACTACACCTTC
CASSIGGQVPDYTF
>TRBV28|-|TRBJ1-4|few
TGTGCCAGCAGTCAAAACTTAATTGCAACTAATGAAAAACTGTTTTTT
CASSQNLIATNEKLFF
>TRBV7-8|TRBD1|TRBJ2-3|few
TGTGCCAGCAGAAGACCAGGGGGCGAATCCACAGATACGCAGTATTTT
CASRRPGGESTDTQYF
>TRBV9|-|TRBJ2-3|-
TGTGCCAGCAGCGTAGCAGGGTTTAGGGCAGATACGCAGTATTTT
CASSVAGFRADTQYF
>TRBV6-1|TRBD1|TRBJ1-1|few
TGTGCCAGCAGATCGGACAGGCCCAGACGCACTGAAGCTTTCTTT
CASRSDRPRRTEAFF
>TRBV29-1|TRBD2|TRBJ2-1|-
TGCAGCGTCCTCGGGAGCGGGATTCCGTTCTTC
CSVLGSGIPFF
>TRBV2|-|TRBJ1-1|-
TGTGCCAGCAGTGAGGCAATGTCTGACACTGAAGCTTTCTTT
CASSEAMSDTEAFF